The 21 T cell receptor beta chains given below trace back to one sample, sequenced in a study of blood T cells in healthy people across ages. Combining a sample-barcoded 5' primer with a J-beta primer mix, a second PCR ran for roughly 6 to 11 cycles. TCRdb reprocessed the 5' RACE reads with MiXCR, giving one entry per CDR3 protein. The sample carries hundreds of thousands of distinct CDR3 sequences, about 34% recorded once. The sample consisted of blood. The receptors stem from a man aged 18-30 years in good health.

The V gene is TRBV7-9, the J gene TRBJ2-1; possibly TRBD1 for D (7 bases). With 6 bases removed from V and 6 bases from J, the gap between germline ends came to 21 bases. The CDR3 covers 16 residues. Germline V lookup: CDR1 SEHNR, CDR2 FQNEAQ (reference sequence). This CDR3 reads CASSHSSGTAGNEQFF. CDR3 in DNA: TGTGCCAGCAGTCATAGCTCCGGGACAGCGGGCAATGAGCAGTTCTTC.

A few counts support this clonotype. The chain is built from TRBV7-9 and TRBJ2-3; possibly TRBD2 for D (6 bases). CDR3 length: 14 amino acids. CDR1 is SEHNR, CDR2 FQNEAQ, per germline (reference sequence). Between the trimmed V and J ends, which lost 3 bases and 6 bases, there was a span of 13 bases. The DNA for the CDR3 is TGTGCCAGCAGCTTCGGGACTTTGGGGGATACGCAGTATTTT. This codes for CASSFGTLGDTQYF. The full variable domain, its missing parts supplied by reference TRBV7-9 and TRBJ2-3, is DTGVSQNPRHKITKRGQNVTFRCDPISEHNRLYWYRQTLGQGPEFLTYFQNEAQLEKSRLLSDRFSAERPKGSFSTLEIQRTEQGDSAMYLCASSFGTLGDTQYFGPGTRLTVL.

The chain has TRBV20-1 and TRBJ1-6, with 7 positions matching TRBD1. Germline CDR1 DFQATT, CDR2 SNEGSKA (reference sequence). The ends lost 5 bases at V and 0 bases at J; junction bases unmatched: 7. This CDR3 has 16 residues. DNA of the CDR3: TGCAGTGCTCCACAGGGGAGCTTCTCCTATAATTCACCCCTCCACTTT. Amino acid sequence: CSAPQGSFSYNSPLHF.

This clonotype has only a few counts. J is TRBJ2-5 and V is TRBV6-5; a weak D match, TRBD1 (5 bases). The CDR3 contains 16 residues. Trimming took off 4 bases at V and 4 bases at J, with 19 bases between the two ends. CDR1 and CDR2 (germline): MNHEY, SVGAGI. For the CDR3, the DNA is TGTGCCAGCAGTTTGACCGAGGACAACCTTTTAGAGACCCAGTACTTC. This encodes CASSLTEDNLLETQYF.

In its sample, this clonotype was seen once. This sequence joins TRBV14 and TRBJ1-1, with a tentative D call TRBD1 (5 bases). Deletions cut 3 bases from V and 9 bases from J, with 11 bases between. The CDR3 runs 12 residues. Germline assignment: CDR1 SGHDN and CDR2 FVKESK. The CDR3 protein is CASSQGTAKAFF. CDR3 sequence (DNA): TGTGCCAGCAGCCAGGGGACGGCCAAAGCTTTCTTT.

In the case of this clonotype: A read error is possible here, since a much larger clone lies one base away. V is TRBV3-1 and J is TRBJ2-1; D is unclear. In germline, CDR1 is LGHDT, CDR2 YNNKEL (reference sequence). Trimming shortened V by 0 bases and J by 13 bases, and 16 bases separated the two germline ends. The CDR3 has 14 amino acids. CDR3 nucleotides: TGTGCCAGCAGCCAAGACGCAACGGTTGAGACCCAGTTCTTC. Its translation: CASSQDATVETQFF.

On this clonotype itself: Since a much larger clone is just one base distant, this may be a read error. The chain recombines TRBV19 with TRBJ2-7; 7 nucleotides match TRBD2. V was pared by 4 bases and J by 7 bases, with 19 bases of the junction left unmatched. This CDR3 region has 17 residues. The V gene's germline CDR1 is LNHDA and CDR2 SQIVND (reference sequence). CDR3 sequence reads: CASSRASGTKFKDEQYF. The CDR3 DNA follows: TGTGCCAGTAGTAGGGCTAGCGGCACCAAGTTTAAGGATGAGCAGTACTTC.

This clonotype was detected once. J is TRBJ1-3 and V is TRBV5-5; 7 nucleotides line up with TRBD1. Germline CDR1 reads SGHKS; CDR2 reads YYEKEE (reference sequence). The length of the CDR3 is 16 residues. Trimming took 3 bases from V and 0 from J; bases not matched to a gene: 6. The CDR3 sequence: CASSWVDRASGNTIYF. CDR3 DNA sequence: TGTGCCAGCAGCTGGGTCGACAGGGCCTCTGGAAACACCATATATTTT.

As DNA, the CDR3 is TGTGCCAGCAGCTGGAGAGAGCGGGGGGGCGTAAATGAGCAGTTCTTC. It encodes CASSWRERGGVNEQFF. V usage is TRBV5-5 and J usage is TRBJ2-1, with 10 bases matching TRBD2. This CDR3 is 16 amino acids long. V lost 3 bases to trimming and J lost 7 bases; unmatched junction nucleotides: 10. Germline CDR1 and CDR2: SGHKS and YYEKEE (reference sequence).

This clonotype was recorded a few times. The chain uses TRBV6-2 or TRBV6-3 and TRBJ2-2; D is ambiguous. The V and J ends lost 4 bases and 2 bases respectively, with 8 bases between them. This CDR3 comprises 14 residues. The germline V gene has CDR1 MNHEY and CDR2 SVGEGT. The DNA for the CDR3 is TGTGCCAGCAGTTGGACGGTTAACACCGGGGAGCTGTTTTTT. Translation: CASSWTVNTGELFF.

This clonotype occurred once. In DNA form, the CDR3 reads TGCGCCAGCAGCCAAGATGGAACAAGCCTGGGGGAGACCCAGTTCTTC. This encodes CASSQDGTSLGETQFF. The chain uses TRBV4-3 and TRBJ2-1, with D possibly being TRBD1 or TRBD2 (5 bases each). The CDR3 consists of 16 residues. CDR1 and CDR2 (germline): LGHNA, YSLEER. Trimming left V 0 bases short and J 13 bases short, with 22 bases between.

This clonotype was observed a few times. The chain recombines TRBV10-2 with TRBJ2-1; the match to TRBD2 covers 8 bases. V dropped 0 bases and J dropped 7; count of bases not matched to a gene: 11. Germline-derived CDR1 and CDR2 are WSHSY and SAAADI. CDR3 length: 17 amino acids. As DNA, the CDR3 is TGCGCCAGCAGTGAGTCGATTGGGAGCGGGGGCCGGAATGAGCAGTTCTTC. It translates to CASSESIGSGGRNEQFF.

The gene calls are TRBV5-6 and TRBJ1-1; no firm D call. Germline lookup yields CDR1 SGHDT and CDR2 YYEEEE. V lost 4 bases to trimming and J lost 1 base, with 14 bases between them. The CDR3 totals 15 residues. CDR3: CASSGGPSWNTEAFF. The CDR3 nucleotides read TGTGCCAGCAGCGGCGGGCCATCCTGGAACACTGAAGCTTTCTTT.

The chain couples TRBV12-3 or TRBV12-4 to TRBJ1-1, with D maybe TRBD1 (5 bases). The germline V and J ends were trimmed by 6 bases and 5 bases, with 16 bases remaining between them. The CDR3 consists of 14 residues. The CDR3 sequence: CASSKRWGGTEAFF. The CDR3, as DNA: TGTGCCAGCAGCAAACGTTGGGGGGGGACTGAAGCTTTCTTT.

The table lists this clonotype with many counts. The V call is TRBV7-9, the J call TRBJ2-5; 9 nucleotides align to TRBD2. V trimming: 1 base; J trimming: 5 bases; junction bases outside the gene matches: 5. The CDR3 runs 15 residues. Germline V gene data show CDR1 as SEHNR and CDR2 as FQNEAQ (reference sequence). CDR3 DNA sequence: TGTGCCAGCAGCTTAGTGGAGCGGGGGGTTGAGACCCAGTACTTC. Amino acid sequence: CASSLVERGVETQYF.

Turning to this clonotype: A read error may be the cause here, since a much bigger clone is one base away. The rearrangement uses TRBV12-3 or TRBV12-4 and TRBJ2-3, with unresolved D. With 8 bases removed from V and 6 bases from J, the gap between germline ends came to 15 bases. The CDR3 runs to 13 residues. As DNA, the CDR3 is TGTGCCAGCGGTCCCTACATTGCGGATACGCAGTATTTT. Protein product: CASGPYIADTQYF.

This chain connects TRBV7-8 to TRBJ1-4; 7 bases map to TRBD1. CDR3 size: 16 residues. The germline V gene has CDR1 SGHVS and CDR2 FQNEAQ. J lost 7 bases, V lost 0 bases, and 8 bases had no gene match. In nucleotides, the CDR3 is TGTGCCAGCAGCTTAGCTCGGGCCTCAGGGGGTGAAAAACTGTTTTTT. Encoded protein: CASSLARASGGEKLFF.

The chain employs TRBV5-1 and TRBJ2-5; D is ambiguous. V gave up 4 bases and J gave up 5 bases, with 12 bases separating them. In germline, CDR1 is SGHRS, CDR2 YFSETQ. The CDR3 extends over 13 amino acids. The chain's CDR3 is CASSVREVETQYF. CDR3 DNA: TGCGCCAGCAGCGTGAGAGAGGTGGAGACCCAGTACTTC.

The V and J genes are TRBV12-3 or TRBV12-4 and TRBJ2-3, with 7 positions matching TRBD1. The CDR3 spans 15 residues. J lost 2 bases, V lost 11 bases, and 13 bases had no gene match. The CDR3 is CARRVRGTDTDTQYF. CDR3 in DNA: TGTGCCCGCCGGGTTCGTGGGACAGACACAGATACGCAGTATTTT.

This clonotype was found many times. The rearrangement joins TRBV12-3 or TRBV12-4 to TRBJ2-7; either TRBD1 or TRBD2 may fit D (5 bases each). Deletions cut 2 bases from V and 0 bases from J, with 11 bases between. This CDR3 comprises 15 residues. The CDR3 DNA reads as TGTGCCAGCAGTTTACAAGGGGAGAGCTCCTACGAGCAGTACTTC. This gives the protein CASSLQGESSYEQYF.

This clonotype was counted many times. The chain couples TRBV12-3 or TRBV12-4 to TRBJ2-7, with a tentative D call TRBD2 (6 bases). The CDR3 totals 13 residues. Trimming left V 3 bases short and J 2 bases short, with 8 bases between. CDR3 protein: CASSLGGTYEQYF. In DNA form, the CDR3 reads TGTGCCAGCAGTTTGGGGGGTACCTACGAGCAGTACTTC.